These T cell receptor beta chains were read from a single sample in a study of post-analysis software for immune sequencing data. TCRdb reprocessed the PCR reads with MiXCR, giving one entry per CDR3 protein. The sample lists roughly 600,000 distinct CDR3 sequences, around 40% occurring once. Source material: blood. Source of these receptors: a girl aged 10-17 years with multiple sclerosis. Both conserved end residues are part of each CDR3.

TRBJ1-2	TRBV28	CASSSTEDGYTF
TRBJ2-1	TRBV4-2	CASSQDTGQGVAEQFF
TRBJ2-1	TRBV12-3/TRBV12-4	CASSTGQLNEQFF
TRBJ2-3	TRBV5-1	CASSLTAIRDYRTDTQYF
TRBJ1-5	TRBV5-5	CASSWWGEGNQPQHF
TRBJ2-3	TRBV10-3	CAIRVLAGDNRGYTDTQYF
TRBJ2-4	TRBV6-1	CASTTISTGYIQYF
TRBJ2-5	TRBV27	CASSLGWGGSQETQYF
TRBJ2-7	TRBV2	CANSEGLATSYEQYF
TRBJ2-5	TRBV5-8	CASSSFETGPYRGETQYF
-	TRBV3-1	CASSQSSDYEQYF
TRBJ2-3	TRBV20-1	CSARDPRRTDTQYF
TRBJ2-4	TRBV28	CASSLSGSNIQYF
TRBJ2-5	TRBV15	CATSRDVGTEETQYF
TRBJ1-4	TRBV7-9	CASSRAAGPDEKLFF
TRBJ2-1	TRBV30	CAWSVRNLNSYNEQFF
TRBJ1-2	TRBV7-2	CASSSTGPTGGYTF
TRBJ2-3	TRBV12-3/TRBV12-4	CASSSRDRQTDTQYF
TRBJ2-1	TRBV9	CASSVGSTDYNEQFF
TRBJ1-4	TRBV2	CASTTGFNEKLFF
TRBJ2-1	TRBV11-3	CASSFGGYNEQFF
TRBJ2-7	TRBV7-9	CASSLVTVPYEQYF
TRBJ2-3	TRBV20-1	CSALRGAGTDTQYF
TRBJ1-2	TRBV12-3/TRBV12-4	CASSPRPQPHYGYTF
TRBJ1-1	TRBV20-1	CSARGLSAGTLGDTEAFF
TRBJ2-5	TRBV24-1	CATSDFTYNEQYF
TRBJ2-3	TRBV5-1	CASSLVAGVEENTQYF
TRBJ2-5	TRBV29-1	CSAVPGQGPPEQYF
TRBJ1-2	TRBV5-1	CASRPGLNYGYTF
TRBJ2-5	TRBV12-3/TRBV12-4	CASKAGQNFFLPETQYF
TRBJ2-7	TRBV4-1	CASSQPGRGRFEQYF
TRBJ1-5	TRBV7-8	CASSLAGAGGQPQHF
TRBJ2-7	TRBV12-3/TRBV12-4	CASSGPRDYEQYF
TRBJ1-2	TRBV20-1	CSARGQSYGYTF
TRBJ1-1	TRBV4-1	CASSQDKRGAGGPNTEAFF
TRBJ1-1	TRBV10-3	CAIRGADLNTEAFF
TRBJ2-7	TRBV20-1	CSAPTSPGQGHYEQYF
TRBJ1-1	TRBV20-1	CSARAGGVGAFF
-	TRBV6-6	CASSSLGHIQYF
TRBJ2-3	TRBV20-1	CSASPGGITDTQYF
TRBJ2-5	TRBV5-4	CASSLSQGAGETQYF
TRBJ2-7	TRBV12-3/TRBV12-4	CASSRSPSSYEQYF
TRBJ2-5	TRBV20-1	CSARDRASGLQETQYF
TRBJ2-1	TRBV7-3	CASSPRGTSRESEQFF
TRBJ2-7	TRBV4-1	CASSQEWRPIWAYEQYF
TRBJ1-6	TRBV4-2	CASSQVPGKSSPLHF
TRBJ2-1	TRBV10-3	CAVSAGTVNNEQFF
TRBJ1-4	TRBV4-2	CASSPTRQDGEKLFF
TRBJ2-2	TRBV20-1	CSARDLLAGTGTGELFF
TRBJ1-1	TRBV6-5	CASSYRGQYTEAFF
TRBJ2-7	TRBV6-6	CASSYWSRSYEQYF
-	TRBV6-2/TRBV6-3	CASIGTATYEQYF
TRBJ2-7	TRBV12-3/TRBV12-4	CASSRDRGSSYEQYF
-	TRBV20-1	CSARKTTSGSYCEQYF
-	TRBV20-1	CSAGGPYEQYF
TRBJ2-7	TRBV24-1	CATSASGGAYEQYF
TRBJ1-2	TRBV10-3	CAISESGTGGLNYGYTF